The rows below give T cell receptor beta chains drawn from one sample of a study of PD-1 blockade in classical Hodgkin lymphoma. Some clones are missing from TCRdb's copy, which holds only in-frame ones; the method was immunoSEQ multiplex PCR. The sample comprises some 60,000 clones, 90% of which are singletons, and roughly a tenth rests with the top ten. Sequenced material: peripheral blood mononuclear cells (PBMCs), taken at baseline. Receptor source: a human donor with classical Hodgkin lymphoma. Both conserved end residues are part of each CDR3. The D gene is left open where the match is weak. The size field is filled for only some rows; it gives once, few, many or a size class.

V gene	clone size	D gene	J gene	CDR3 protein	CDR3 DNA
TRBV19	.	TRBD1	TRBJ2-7	CASSHSGTGYEQYF	TGTGCCAGTAGTCATTCAGGGACAGGGTACGAGCAGTACTTC
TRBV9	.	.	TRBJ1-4	CASSVEGGGSEKLFF	TGTGCCAGCAGCGTTGAGGGGGGCGGGAGTGAAAAACTGTTTTTT
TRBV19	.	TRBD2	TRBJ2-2	CASRVSGTNTGELFF	TGTGCCAGTAGGGTAAGCGGGACGAACACCGGGGAGCTGTTTTTT
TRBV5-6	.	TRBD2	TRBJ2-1	CASSLASGEGNEQFF	TGTGCCAGCAGCTTGGCTAGCGGAGAGGGAAATGAGCAGTTCTTC
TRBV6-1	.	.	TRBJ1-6	CASSEDTVYNSPLHF	TGTGCCAGCAGTGAAGATACCGTCTATAATTCACCCCTCCACTTT
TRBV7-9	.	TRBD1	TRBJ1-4	CASSPSGTGVGKLFF	TGTGCCAGCAGCCCAAGCGGGACAGGGGTGGGAAAACTGTTTTTT
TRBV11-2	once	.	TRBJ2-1	CASSHLLSAIYNEQFF	TGTGCCAGCAGCCACCTCCTTTCTGCAATCTACAATGAGCAGTTCTTC
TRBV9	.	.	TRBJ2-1	CASGESSYNEQFF	TGTGCCAGCGGTGAGAGCTCCTACAATGAGCAGTTCTTC
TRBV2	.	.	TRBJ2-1	CASSDPGLGFGNEQFF	TGTGCCAGCAGTGATCCGGGGCTAGGGTTTGGGAATGAGCAGTTCTTC
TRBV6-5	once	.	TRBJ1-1	CASSPTSRRPEAFF	TGTGCCAGCAGCCCCACCTCCAGAAGGCCTGAAGCTTTCTTT
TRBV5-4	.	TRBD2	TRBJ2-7	CASSDGGRAREQYF	TGTGCCAGCAGCGATGGCGGGAGGGCGAGGGAGCAGTACTTC
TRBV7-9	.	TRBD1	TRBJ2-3	CASSSGQGGTDTQYF	TGTGCCAGCAGCTCGGGACAGGGGGGCACAGATACGCAGTATTTT
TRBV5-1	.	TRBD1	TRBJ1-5	CASSPGTGVRNQPQHF	TGCGCCAGCAGCCCCGGGACAGGGGTTAGGAATCAGCCCCAGCATTTT
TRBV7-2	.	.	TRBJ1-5	CASSLPNQPQHF	TGTGCCAGCAGCCTCCCAAATCAGCCCCAGCATTTT
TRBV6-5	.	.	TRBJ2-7	CASSYSKQVDEQYF	TGTGCCAGCAGTTACTCGAAGCAGGTGGACGAGCAGTACTTC
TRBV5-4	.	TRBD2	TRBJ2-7	CASSLESGGSSYEQYF	TGTGCCAGCAGCTTGGAGAGCGGGGGGAGCTCCTACGAGCAGTACTTC
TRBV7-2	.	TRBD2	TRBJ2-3	CASSLGLAGADTQYF	TGTGCCAGCAGCTTAGGCCTAGCGGGGGCAGATACGCAGTATTTT
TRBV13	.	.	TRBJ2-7	CASSLLGGFNEQYF	TGTGCCAGCAGCTTACTTGGGGGATTTAACGAGCAGTACTTC
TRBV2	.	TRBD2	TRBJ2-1	CAIRLAHNEQFF	TGTGCCATCAGACTAGCCCACAATGAGCAGTTCTTC
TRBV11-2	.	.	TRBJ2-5	CASSLGQRAGETQYF	TGTGCCAGCAGCTTAGGTCAAAGGGCGGGGGAGACCCAGTACTTC
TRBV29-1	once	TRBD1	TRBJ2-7	CSVGSRTGAYEQYF	TGCAGCGTCGGAAGCCGGACAGGGGCCTACGAGCAGTACTTC
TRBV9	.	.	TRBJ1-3	CASSVEGERGNTIYF	TGTGCCAGCAGCGTAGAAGGGGAGAGAGGAAACACCATATATTTT
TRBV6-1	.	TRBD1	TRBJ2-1	CASSWPEQGNEQFF	TGTGCCAGCAGCTGGCCGGAACAGGGGAATGAGCAGTTCTTC
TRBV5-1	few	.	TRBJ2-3	CASRAEAHADTQYF	TGCGCCAGCAGGGCTGAAGCCCACGCAGATACGCAGTATTTT
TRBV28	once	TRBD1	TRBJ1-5	CASRSGTGGQPQHF	TGTGCCAGCAGATCCGGGACAGGGGGTCAGCCCCAGCATTTT
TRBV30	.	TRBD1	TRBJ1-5	CAWGGGSGNQPQHF	TGTGCCTGGGGAGGGGGCTCAGGCAATCAGCCCCAGCATTTT
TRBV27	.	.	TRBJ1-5	CASSLSNGQPQHF	TGTGCCAGCAGTTTATCTAACGGTCAGCCCCAGCATTTT